The 10 T cell receptor beta chains below were found in one sample sequenced in a study of shared clonotypes between healthy human individuals. Only in-frame clones appear in the TCRdb table, and some are missing; sequencing was by immunoSEQ multiplex PCR. Here the sample spans 2 million to 3 million clones, 93% being singletons. The material sequenced was naive CD4+ T cells from PBMCs. Stated subset: CD45RA+ positively selected. These receptors were obtained from a man between 18 and 29 years old in good health. Some clones in this sample may be carry-over from other donors' samples.

The rearrangement joins TRBV6-5 to TRBJ1-4; no clear D gene. The V end was cut by 6 bases, the J end by 5 bases, with 16 bases between. The CDR3 runs 15 residues. Germline CDR1 reads MNHEY; CDR2 reads SVGAGI. The CDR3 DNA sequence: TGTGCCAGCAGCCGACCGGCGGCCGGAAATGAAAAACTGTTTTTT. It yields the protein CASSRPAAGNEKLFF.

This chain uses TRBV11-2 with TRBJ2-3; 8 nucleotides match TRBD1. V was pared by 3 bases and J by 3 bases, with 2 bases of the junction left unmatched. CDR1 SGHAT and CDR2 FQNNGV come from the germline V gene. The CDR3 runs 14 residues. The CDR3 DNA is TGTGCCAGCAGCTTGAACAGGGGGACAGATACGCAGTATTTT. It is translated as CASSLNRGTDTQYF.

For this clone: Within the sample, other DNA sequences also encode this same CDR3. The gene calls are TRBV29-1 and TRBJ2-6; D gene uncertain. Trimming stripped 5 bases from V and 1 base from J, with 6 bases between. Germline V gene sequence: CDR1 SQVTM, CDR2 ANQGSEA. There are 13 residues in the CDR3. CDR3 DNA: TGCAGCGTTCAAGGTTCTGGGGCCAACGTCCTGACTTTC. Its translation is CSVQGSGANVLTF.

This chain joins TRBV5-1 and TRBJ2-3; 13 positions match TRBD2. Germline loops: CDR1 SGHRS, CDR2 YFSETQ. The CDR3 loop spans 15 amino acids. V gave up 7 bases and J gave up 3 bases; unmatched junction bases: 5. CDR3: CASRLAGGQTDTQYF. In nucleotides, the CDR3 is TGCGCCAGCCGACTAGCGGGAGGACAAACAGATACGCAGTATTTT.

This clone was seen once. The chain recombines TRBV21-1 with TRBJ2-5; TRBD2, the table's D call, was not compared with the DNA. TRBV21-1 is assigned pseudogene status. The CDR3 runs to 13 residues. The CDR3 sequence: CASSKWGEETQYF. Here the CDR3 DNA reads TGTGCCAGCAGCAAATGGGGAGAAGAGACCCAGTACTTC.

The chain carries TRBV11-3 and TRBJ2-1; D not resolved. V lost 1 base and J 10 bases, leaving 8 bases between the germline ends. From germline, CDR1 is SGHNT and CDR2 YENEEA. This CDR3 comprises 12 residues. The CDR3 bases are TGTGCCAGCAGCTTAGTTTTCGGGGAGCAGTTCTTC. Translation gives CASSLVFGEQFF. The variable domain in full, with the rest retrieved from reference TRBV11-3 and TRBJ2-1, is EAGVVQSPRYKIIEKKQPVAFWCNPISGHNTLYWYLQNLGQGPELLIRYENEEAVDDSQLPKDRFSAERLKGVDSTLKIQPAELGDSAVYLCASSLVFGEQFFGPGTRLTVL.

The chain recombines TRBV7-9 with TRBJ2-1, with 7 bases matching TRBD2. The germline V gene encodes CDR1 SEHNR and CDR2 FQNEAQ (reference sequence). This CDR3 has 13 amino acids. The ends lost 4 bases at V and 5 bases at J; junction bases unmatched: 2. CDR3 DNA sequence: TGTGCCAGCAGCTCGGGGAGGGACAATGAGCAGTTCTTC. It yields the protein CASSSGRDNEQFF.

This clone was picked up one time. The rearrangement links TRBV7-2 to TRBJ2-5; D might be TRBD2 (6 bases). The CDR3 has 13 residues. Germline CDR1 and CDR2: SGHTA and FQGNSA. V lost 5 bases and J lost 5, with 12 bases in between. CDR3 amino acids: CASSITGEETQYF. The CDR3 DNA is TGTGCCAGCAGCATCACGGGGGAGGAGACCCAGTACTTC.

The chain has TRBV28 and TRBJ2-5, with 9 bases fitting TRBD2. The CDR3 has 18 residues. V lost 0 bases and J lost 7; bases outside the gene matches: 15. CDR1 and CDR2 from the germline V gene are MDHEN and SYDVKM. CDR3 nucleotides: TGTGCCAGCAGTTTATGGTTTGGCGCTAGCGGGGAGGAGGGGACCCAGTACTTC. Amino acids: CASSLWFGASGEEGTQYF.

DNA for the CDR3: TGCAGCGTTGAAATGGGGCTAGCGGGAGGCGATGAGCAGTTCTTC. This sequence encodes CSVEMGLAGGDEQFF. The genes are TRBV29-1 and TRBJ2-1, with TRBD2 identical over 11 bases. The germline CDR1 and CDR2 sequences are SQVTM and ANQGSEA. The CDR3 has 15 residues. Germline trimming cut 2 bases from V and 8 bases from J; bases unmatched to any gene: 8.